Each of the 13 T cell receptor beta chains below was sequenced from the same sample in a study of early T cells in non-severe SARS-CoV-2 infection. TCRdb analysed the 5' RACE reads with MiXCR anew, one entry per CDR3 protein. The sample consists of just over 70,000 distinct CDR3 sequences, roughly an eighth of them appearing once. Sequenced input: whole blood. These receptors were taken from an adult who was a healthcare worker with PCR-confirmed SARS-CoV-2 infection or an uninfected control (not recorded which).

There are many counts of this clonotype. This rearrangement joins TRBV28 to TRBJ1-3; 7 bases are shared with TRBD1. Looked up from germline, CDR1 is MDHEN and CDR2 is SYDVKM. V lost 1 base to trimming and J lost 2 bases; unmatched junction nucleotides: 8. The CDR3 has 17 residues. CDR3 nucleotide sequence: TGTGCCAGCAGTTTATATCAGGGGGACTTTCCTGGAAACACCATATATTTT. This encodes CASSLYQGDFPGNTIYF. The full variable domain, in which reference TRBV28 and TRBJ1-3 provide the parts outside the CDR3, is DVKVTQSSRYLVKRTGEKVFLECVQDMDHENMFWYRQDPGLGLRLIYFSYDVKMKEKGDIPEGYSVSREKKERFSLILESASTNQTSMYLCASSLYQGDFPGNTIYFGEGSWLTVV.

In its sample, this clonotype was seen many times. V gene TRBV20-1 combines with J gene TRBJ2-4; possibly TRBD2 for D (6 bases). Trimming stripped 6 bases from V and 0 bases from J, with 21 bases between. Germline lookup yields CDR1 DFQATT and CDR2 SNEGSKA (reference sequence). CDR3 length: 17 residues. The CDR3 DNA follows: TGCAGTGCCCCCCCAGCCGGGCGGGACCGAGCCAAAAACATTCAGTACTTC. As protein: CSAPPAGRDRAKNIQYF.

In this sample, this clonotype turned up many times. This chain joins TRBV4-1 and TRBJ2-4; tentatively, D is TRBD2 (5 bases). CDR3 size: 16 residues. In germline, CDR1 is MGHRA, CDR2 YSYEKL. V lost 0 bases, J lost 0 bases, and 9 bases lay in between. CDR3 bases: TGCGCCAGCAGCCAAGAAACGGGGTTAGCCAAAAACATTCAGTACTTC. The encoded protein is CASSQETGLAKNIQYF.

This clonotype has ten or more counts. This rearrangement joins TRBV6-5 to TRBJ1-2; the D gene is possibly TRBD1 (6 bases). Germline loops: CDR1 MNHEY, CDR2 SVGAGI. Deletions cut 0 bases from V and 6 bases from J, with 11 bases between. CDR3 length equals 14 residues. The CDR3 coding sequence is TGTGCCAGCAGTTACTCGACAGGAAGGGATGGCTACACCTTC. Translated: CASSYSTGRDGYTF.

V is TRBV24-1 and J is TRBJ1-2, with D maybe TRBD1 (5 bases). The CDR3 extends over 15 amino acids. CDR1 and CDR2 from the germline V gene are KGHDR and SFDVKD. V lost 8 bases to trimming and J lost 4 bases, with 19 bases between them. CDR3 nucleotides: TGTGCCACCAATCACCGGGACCAGCCGACCTATGGCTACACCTTC. Translating gives CATNHRDQPTYGYTF.

This clonotype was picked up many times. The chain combines TRBV18 with TRBJ1-6, with 8 bases fitting TRBD1. Germline V CDR1 and CDR2: KGHSH, LQKENI. Losses at the gene ends were 2 bases for V and 9 bases for J; bases not matched to a gene: 6. The CDR3 has 15 residues. The CDR3, as DNA: TGTGCCAGCTCACCAACCGACAGGGGTGGTTCACCCCTCCACTTT. It encodes CASSPTDRGGSPLHF.

Many counts were recorded for this clonotype. J is TRBJ2-7 and V is TRBV14; the D is unclear. Germline CDR1 reads SGHDN; CDR2 reads FVKESK. Trimming took 3 bases from V and 6 from J, leaving 6 bases between them. The CDR3 totals 11 residues. The CDR3 loop is CASSQATEQYF. The CDR3, as DNA: TGTGCCAGCAGCCAGGCTACCGAGCAGTACTTC.

This clonotype was recorded at least ten times. CDR3 in DNA: TGTGCCAGCAGCTACACCTGGGGGCAGAAAGACAATGAGCAGTTCTTC. The encoded protein is CASSYTWGQKDNEQFF. This chain links TRBV3-1 with TRBJ2-1; a weak D match, TRBD1 (6 bases). In germline, CDR1 is LGHDT, CDR2 YNNKEL (reference sequence). The CDR3 contains 16 residues. V gave up 5 bases and J gave up 5 bases, with 19 bases separating them.

This chain connects TRBV7-2 to TRBJ2-5, with TRBD1 as a possible D gene (5 bases). CDR1 and CDR2 (germline): SGHTA, FQGNSA. The CDR3 totals 12 residues. The V end lost 3 bases, the J end lost 5 bases, and 7 bases lay between the germline ends. DNA of the CDR3: TGTGCCAGCAGCTTCAGGGCGGAGACCCAGTACTTC. Translation gives CASSFRAETQYF.

On this clonotype itself: Germline is not matched at one junction end, which may reflect a read error. V and J are TRBV2 and TRBJ1-2, with D unclear. The CDR3 sequence is 13 residues long. Germline loops: CDR1 SNHLY, CDR2 FYNNEI. CDR3 protein: CASSAKGDYGCAF. The CDR3 bases are TGTGCCAGCAGTGCAAAAGGTGATTATGGCTGCGCCTTC.

The chain has TRBV9 and TRBJ1-5; a weak D match, TRBD1 (5 bases). CDR1 is SGDLS, CDR2 YYNGEE, per germline. This CDR3 comprises 17 residues. Trimming left V 3 bases short and J 2 bases short, with 18 bases between. This chain's CDR3 is CASSEGSARGGNQPQHF. For the CDR3, the DNA is TGTGCCAGCAGCGAGGGGTCCGCACGGGGAGGCAATCAGCCCCAGCATTTT.

This clonotype was detected ten times or more. This sequence joins TRBV7-9 and TRBJ1-6; TRBD1 matches 9 bases. The germline CDR1 and CDR2 sequences are SEHNR and FQNEAQ (reference sequence). Unmatched junction bases numbered 8, after V lost 4 bases and J lost 10 bases. The CDR3 loop spans 15 amino acids. CDR3 nucleotide sequence: TGTGCCAGCAGCTCCGGACAGGGGTTTGGATCACCCCTCCACTTT. Its protein product is CASSSGQGFGSPLHF.

There are many counts of this clonotype. V and J are TRBV5-1 and TRBJ2-1, with TRBD2 matching 9 bases. V was pared by 2 bases and J by 7 bases, with 7 bases of the junction left unmatched. From germline, CDR1 is SGHRS and CDR2 YFSETQ. The CDR3 loop spans 15 amino acids. The CDR3 DNA follows: TGCGCCAGCAGCTTTGGGGTAGCGGGAGTTAATGAGCAGTTCTTC. Translating gives CASSFGVAGVNEQFF.